This entry features one T cell receptor (beta chain) sequence. The sample originates from a study of blood T cell repertoires in COVID-19. Germline V gene lookup returns CDR1 MGHDK and CDR2 SYGVNS. CDR3 length: 12 residues. V lost 10 bases to trimming and J lost 4 bases; unmatched junction nucleotides: 3. In the original analysis: Reference gene primer amplification in the assay estimated nucleated cell counts. Only in-frame clones appear in the TCRdb table, and some are missing; sequencing was by immunoSEQ multiplex PCR. That table furnishes V, J and clone size, whereas the DNA furnished D and trimming. The sample consists of fewer than 250,000 clones, about nine tenths of them appearing once.

Sequenced input: peripheral blood. This TCR came from a man aged 40-55 years with acute or convalescent COVID-19. The J gene is TRBJ2-5, the V gene TRBV25-1, with 10 bases matching TRBD1. This CDR3 is CATWDRGETQYF. In nucleotides, the CDR3 is TGTGCCACGTGGGACAGGGGAGAGACCCAGTACTTC.